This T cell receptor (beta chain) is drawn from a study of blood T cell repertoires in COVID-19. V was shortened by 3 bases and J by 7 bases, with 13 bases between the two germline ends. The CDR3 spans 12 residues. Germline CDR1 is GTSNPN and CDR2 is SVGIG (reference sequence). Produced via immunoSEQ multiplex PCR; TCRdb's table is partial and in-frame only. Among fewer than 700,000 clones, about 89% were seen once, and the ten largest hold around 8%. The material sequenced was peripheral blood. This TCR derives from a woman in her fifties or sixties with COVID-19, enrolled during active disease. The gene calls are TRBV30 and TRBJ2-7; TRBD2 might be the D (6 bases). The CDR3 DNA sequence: TGTGCCTGGAGGGCTCCAGGGAGGGAGCAGTACTTC. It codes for CAWRAPGREQYF.